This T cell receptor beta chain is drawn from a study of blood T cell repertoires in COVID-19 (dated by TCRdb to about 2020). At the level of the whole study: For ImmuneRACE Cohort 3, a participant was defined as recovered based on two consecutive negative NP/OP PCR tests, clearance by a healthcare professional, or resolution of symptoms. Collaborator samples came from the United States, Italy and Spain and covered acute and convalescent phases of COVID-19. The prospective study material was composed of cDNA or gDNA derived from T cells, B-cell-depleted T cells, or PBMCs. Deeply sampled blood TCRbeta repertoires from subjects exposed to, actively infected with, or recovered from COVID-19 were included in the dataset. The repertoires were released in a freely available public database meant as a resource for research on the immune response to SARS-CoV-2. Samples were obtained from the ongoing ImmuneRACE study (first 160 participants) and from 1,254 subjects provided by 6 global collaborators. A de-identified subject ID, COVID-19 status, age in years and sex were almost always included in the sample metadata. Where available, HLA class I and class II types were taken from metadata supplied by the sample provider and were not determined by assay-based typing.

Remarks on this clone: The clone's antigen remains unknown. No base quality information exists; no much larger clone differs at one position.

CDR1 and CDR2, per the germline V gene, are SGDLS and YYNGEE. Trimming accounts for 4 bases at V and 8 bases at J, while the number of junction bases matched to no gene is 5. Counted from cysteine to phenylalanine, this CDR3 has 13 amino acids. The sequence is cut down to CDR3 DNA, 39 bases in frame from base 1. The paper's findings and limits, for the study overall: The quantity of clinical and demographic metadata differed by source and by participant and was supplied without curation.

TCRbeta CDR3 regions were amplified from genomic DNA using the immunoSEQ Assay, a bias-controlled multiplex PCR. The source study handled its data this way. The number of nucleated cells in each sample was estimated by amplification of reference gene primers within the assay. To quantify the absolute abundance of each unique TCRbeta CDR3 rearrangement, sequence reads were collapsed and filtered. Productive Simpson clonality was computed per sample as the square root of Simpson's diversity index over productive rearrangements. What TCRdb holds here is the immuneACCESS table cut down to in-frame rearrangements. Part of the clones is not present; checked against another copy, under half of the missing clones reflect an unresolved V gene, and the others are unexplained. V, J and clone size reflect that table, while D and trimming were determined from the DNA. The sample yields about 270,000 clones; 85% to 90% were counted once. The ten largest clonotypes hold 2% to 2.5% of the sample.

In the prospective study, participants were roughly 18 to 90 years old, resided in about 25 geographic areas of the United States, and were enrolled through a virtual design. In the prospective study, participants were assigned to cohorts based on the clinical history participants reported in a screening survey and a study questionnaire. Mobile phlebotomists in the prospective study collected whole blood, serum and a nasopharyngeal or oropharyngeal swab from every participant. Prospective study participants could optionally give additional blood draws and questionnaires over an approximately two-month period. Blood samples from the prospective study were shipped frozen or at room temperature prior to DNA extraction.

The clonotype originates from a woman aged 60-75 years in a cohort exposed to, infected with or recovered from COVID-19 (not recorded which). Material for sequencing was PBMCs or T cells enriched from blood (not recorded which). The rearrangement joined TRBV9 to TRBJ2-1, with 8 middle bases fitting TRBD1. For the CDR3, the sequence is CASSINRGDEQFF. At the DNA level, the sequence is TGTGCCAGCAGCATTAACAGGGGGGATGAGCAGTTCTTC.